The 21 T cell receptor beta chains given below trace back to one sample, sequenced in a study of T-cell reconstitution after alpha-beta-depleted transplantation in children. During its preparation, the TCRbeta library received unique molecular identifiers. TCRdb ran MiXCR on the PCR reads and lists one entry per CDR3 protein. Seen here are hundreds of thousands of distinct CDR3 sequences, approximately 13% observed once, and the top ten hold 2% to 2.5%. The material was PBMCs, mostly from graft donor cells, obtained 360 days after TCRalphabeta/CD19-depleted stem cell transplant. All receptors come from a male patient aged 10 to 17 who had a stem cell transplant for acute myeloid leukemia, so the T cells may come from the graft donor.

This clonotype was found a few times. The rearrangement uses TRBV28 and TRBJ2-1; 13 bases align to TRBD2. This CDR3 contains 15 residues. Per germline, CDR1 MDHEN and CDR2 SYDVKM. Trimming at V came to 3 bases and at J to 11 bases, leaving 7 bases not matched to a gene. The CDR3 sequence is CASSLGLAGTRQQFF. The DNA for the CDR3 is TGTGCCAGCAGTTTGGGACTAGCGGGGACGCGTCAGCAGTTCTTC.

This clonotype appeared many times. This chain joins TRBV27 and TRBJ2-2; TRBD1 agrees at 9 bases. The CDR3 runs 17 residues. Germline loops: CDR1 MNHEY, CDR2 SMNVEV (reference sequence). V was pared by 3 bases and J by 1 base, with 6 bases of the junction left unmatched. CDR3 sequence: CASSLSQGAMNTGELFF. The CDR3 region has the DNA TGTGCCAGCAGTTTGTCACAGGGGGCAATGAACACCGGGGAGCTGTTTTTT.

This clonotype appeared many times. The genes are TRBV28 and TRBJ1-2; no reliable D call. CDR3 length: 13 amino acids. Germline CDR1 MDHEN, CDR2 SYDVKM. V shed 3 bases and J shed 2 bases, with 7 bases lying between them. The chain's CDR3 is CASSLLANYGYTF. The DNA of the CDR3 is TGTGCCAGCAGTTTGCTGGCGAACTATGGCTACACCTTC.

In its sample, this clonotype was seen a few times. The J gene is TRBJ2-7, the V gene TRBV7-3; 8 bases match TRBD2. In germline, CDR1 is SGHTA, CDR2 FQGTGA. The CDR3 has 17 residues. V shed 5 bases and J 4 bases; nucleotides not matched to a gene: 16. CDR3 nucleotides: TGTGCCAGCAGCCCCGGAAGGGGCGCGGGAGGTGCTTACGAGCAGTACTTC. This sequence encodes CASSPGRGAGGAYEQYF.

The V and J genes are TRBV20-1 and TRBJ2-7; D possibly corresponds to TRBD1 (6 bases). Germline CDR1 DFQATT, CDR2 SNEGSKA (reference sequence). CDR3 length: 13 amino acids. Trimming pared 6 bases from V and 1 base from J, leaving 13 bases between. CDR3 DNA sequence: TGCAGTGCCGACAGGTCCCTTTCCTACGAGCAGTACTTC. Translated: CSADRSLSYEQYF.

This clonotype has a handful of counts. J is TRBJ2-3 and V is TRBV6-5, with D possibly TRBD2 on 6 matching bases. Germline CDR1 is MNHEY and CDR2 is SVGAGI. The germline V and J ends were trimmed by 0 bases and 0 bases, with 7 bases remaining between them. This CDR3 has 15 residues. This CDR3 reads CASSYSGGSTDTQYF. For the CDR3, the DNA is TGTGCCAGCAGTTACTCCGGGGGAAGCACAGATACGCAGTATTTT.

CDR3 loop: CSARGGLGVIYNEQFF. The CDR3 region has the DNA TGCAGTGCTAGAGGGGGCTTAGGGGTTATCTACAATGAGCAGTTCTTC. This chain connects TRBV20-1 to TRBJ2-1; a possible D gene is TRBD1 (5 bases). V gave up 1 base and J gave up 3 bases, with 16 bases separating them. CDR1 and CDR2 from the germline V gene are DFQATT and SNEGSKA (reference sequence). The CDR3 is made up of 16 amino acids.

This clonotype has only a few counts. The V and J genes are TRBV19 and TRBJ1-5; possibly TRBD1 for D (5 bases). CDR3 length: 15 amino acids. Trimming stripped 1 base from V and 2 bases from J, with 9 bases between. The germline V gene has CDR1 LNHDA and CDR2 SQIVND (reference sequence). CDR3 DNA sequence: TGTGCCAGTAGTATAGGAGGGACTGGCAATCAGCCCCAGCATTTT. It is translated as CASSIGGTGNQPQHF.

This clonotype came up many times. The chain uses TRBV10-3 and TRBJ2-3; D call uncertain. Germline V gene lookup returns CDR1 ENHRY and CDR2 SYGVKD. This CDR3 region has 12 residues. Trimming removed 1 base from V and 4 bases from J, with 3 bases in between. The CDR3 coding sequence is TGTGCCATCAGTGAGTTAGCAGATACGCAGTATTTT. Translated: CAISELADTQYF.

This clonotype has just a few counts. The CDR3 region has the DNA TGTGCCAGTAGACTAGCGGGCGCGAACACCGGGGAGCTGTTTTTT. Translating gives CASRLAGANTGELFF. The V gene is TRBV19, the J gene TRBJ2-2; 9 bases match TRBD2. The V gene end was trimmed by 6 bases and the J gene end by 0 bases; junction bases not matched to a gene: 2. The CDR3 covers 15 residues. Germline V lookup: CDR1 LNHDA, CDR2 SQIVND (reference sequence).

This clonotype was found a few times. The chain carries TRBV29-1 and TRBJ2-3; D is perhaps TRBD2 (5 bases). Trimming took 3 bases from V and 3 from J, leaving 10 bases between them. CDR3 length: 13 amino acids. CDR1 and CDR2 from the germline V gene are SQVTM and ANQGSEA. The CDR3 bases are TGCAGCGTTGACGTCCGGGGTACAGATACGCAGTATTTT. Protein product: CSVDVRGTDTQYF.

The rearrangement links TRBV27 to TRBJ2-7; 7 nucleotides match TRBD2. Trimming cost V 6 bases and J 3 bases; bases outside gene matches: 14. Germline CDR1 is MNHEY and CDR2 is SMNVEV (reference sequence). This CDR3 has 16 residues. The CDR3 DNA is TGTGCCAGCAGCCGAACCCCCCTAGCGGACCTCTACGAGCAGTACTTC. Encoded protein: CASSRTPLADLYEQYF.

This clonotype was counted many times. This chain links TRBV5-1 with TRBJ1-2; 11 bases map to TRBD1. This CDR3 has 14 residues. The junction had 2 bases not matched to a gene; V was cut back by 4 bases and J by 3 bases. Germline CDR1 and CDR2: SGHRS and YFSETQ. The CDR3 bases are TGCGCCAGCAGCGGACAGGGGGCACACTATGGCTACACCTTC. This translates into CASSGQGAHYGYTF.

The V and J genes are TRBV15 and TRBJ2-7; 8 bases map to TRBD1. CDR1 LNHNV and CDR2 YYDKDF come from the germline V gene (reference sequence). The ends lost 1 base at V and 4 bases at J; junction bases unmatched: 6. CDR3 size: 15 residues. CDR3 DNA: TGTGCCACCAGCAGAGTCCGGGACAGGTCGTACGAGCAGTACTTC. Protein product: CATSRVRDRSYEQYF. The complete variable domain, with remaining parts taken from reference TRBV15 and TRBJ2-7, reads DAMVIQNPRYQVTQFGKPVTLSCSQTLNHNVMYWYQQKSSQAPKLLFHYYDKDFNNEADTPDNFQSRRPNTSFCFLDIRSPGLGDTAMYLCATSRVRDRSYEQYFGPGTRLTVT.

This clonotype appeared a few times. The gene calls are TRBV10-3 and TRBJ2-3, with a tentative D call TRBD1 (5 bases). V dropped 7 bases and J dropped 1 base, with 9 bases sitting between them. The CDR3 is 13 amino acids. Germline V gives CDR1 ENHRY, CDR2 SYGVKD. The CDR3 DNA sequence: TGTGCCATCAAAACAGGAGGCACAGATACGCAGTATTTT. Amino acid sequence: CAIKTGGTDTQYF.

This rearrangement joins TRBV20-1 to TRBJ2-5, with a tentative D call TRBD2 (5 bases). The V gene lost 1 base and the J gene lost 5 bases, with 20 bases spanning the gap. Germline V gene sequence: CDR1 DFQATT, CDR2 SNEGSKA (reference sequence). This CDR3 has 16 amino acids. DNA for the CDR3: TGCAGTGCTAGAGCGGGAATGATGAAATTTATGGAGACCCAGTACTTC. Translation: CSARAGMMKFMETQYF.

This clonotype has just a few counts. The rearrangement joins TRBV18 to TRBJ2-7; the match to TRBD2 covers 10 bases. The CDR3 consists of 16 residues. V lost 1 base to trimming and J lost 5 bases; unmatched junction nucleotides: 8. Germline V gene data show CDR1 as KGHSH and CDR2 as LQKENI. As DNA, the CDR3 is TGTGCCAGCTCACCACTCGAAGCGGGAGGGCCCCACGAGCAGTACTTC. It translates to CASSPLEAGGPHEQYF.

This clonotype came up many times. The gene calls are TRBV29-1 and TRBJ2-7; either TRBD1 or TRBD2 may supply D (5 bases each). There are 13 residues in the CDR3. Trimming shortened V by 6 bases and J by 3 bases, and 15 bases separated the two germline ends. CDR1 SQVTM and CDR2 ANQGSEA come from the germline V gene. The CDR3 region has the DNA TGCAGCGTGCAACAAACTGGGGGCTACGAGCAGTACTTC. Translating it yields CSVQQTGGYEQYF.

In this sample, this clonotype turned up many times. V gene TRBV6-2 or TRBV6-3 combines with J gene TRBJ2-1; maybe TRBD1 (5 bases). Looked up from germline, CDR1 is MNHEY and CDR2 is SVGEGT. Trimming removed 6 bases at V and 4 bases at J, with 16 bases between. The CDR3 has 15 residues. The CDR3, as DNA: TGTGCCAGCAGCCCCCAGGGTAATTCGTACAATGAGCAGTTCTTC. Translated, it gives CASSPQGNSYNEQFF.

This clonotype was picked up a small number of times. This chain uses TRBV4-1 with TRBJ2-6; 13 nucleotides line up with TRBD2. J was trimmed by 0 bases and V by 3 bases; bases with no gene match: 14. Germline values: CDR1 MGHRA, CDR2 YSYEKL. The CDR3 sequence is 22 residues long. The CDR3 coding sequence is TGCGCCAGCAGCCATTACCAGGGAACTAGCGGGAGGGCCCTCTCTGGGGCCAACGTCCTGACTTTC. This gives the protein CASSHYQGTSGRALSGANVLTF.

This clonotype was counted at least ten times. DNA for the CDR3: TGTGCCAGCAGCCACACCGGGGAGCTGTTTTTT. This gives the protein CASSHTGELFF. The rearrangement uses TRBV7-3 and TRBJ2-2; D ambiguous. The CDR3 has 11 residues. Trimming cost V 5 bases and J 3 bases, with 1 base left between them. The germline V gene has CDR1 SGHTA and CDR2 FQGTGA. Complete variable domain (other parts from reference TRBV7-3 and TRBJ2-2): GAGVSQTPSNKVTEKGKYVELRCDPISGHTALYWYRQSLGQGPEFLIYFQGTGAADDSGLPNDRFFAVRPEGSVSTLKIQRTERGDSAVYLCASSHTGELFFGEGSRLTVL.